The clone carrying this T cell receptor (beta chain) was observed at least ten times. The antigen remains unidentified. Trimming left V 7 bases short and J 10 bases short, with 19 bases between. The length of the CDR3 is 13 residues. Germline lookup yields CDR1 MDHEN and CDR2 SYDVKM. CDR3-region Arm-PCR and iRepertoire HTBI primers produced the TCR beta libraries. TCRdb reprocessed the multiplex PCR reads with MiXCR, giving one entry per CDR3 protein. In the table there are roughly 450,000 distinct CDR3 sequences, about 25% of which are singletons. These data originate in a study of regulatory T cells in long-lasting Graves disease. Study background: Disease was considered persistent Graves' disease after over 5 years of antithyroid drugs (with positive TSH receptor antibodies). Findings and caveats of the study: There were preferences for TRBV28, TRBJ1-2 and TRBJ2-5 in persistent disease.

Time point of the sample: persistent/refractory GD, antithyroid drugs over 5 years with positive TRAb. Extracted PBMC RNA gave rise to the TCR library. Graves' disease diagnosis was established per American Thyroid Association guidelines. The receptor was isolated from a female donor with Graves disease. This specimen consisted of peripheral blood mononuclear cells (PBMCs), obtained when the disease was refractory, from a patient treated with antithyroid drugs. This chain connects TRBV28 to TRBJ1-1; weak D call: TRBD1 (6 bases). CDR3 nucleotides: TGTGCCAGCACCCTAAGAAGGGGGGCGGGAGCTTTCTTT. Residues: CASTLRRGAGAFF.